Sequencing of this T cell receptor (beta chain) was carried out in a study of cytomegalovirus exposure and HLA in healthy donors. Study results and caveats: Information on immune exposure was restricted to one variable (CMV serostatus). A later analysis showed that HLA-associated TCR beta chains had undergone more clonal expansion than equally common others. Among the most significant clusters, several appeared linked to common viral pathogens in a later analysis.

Germline CDR1 SGDLS, CDR2 YYNGEE. The CDR3 covers 18 residues. The V and J ends lost 0 bases and 0 bases, in that order; junction bases with no gene match: 7. While unrecorded immune exposures were likely, the donors were nominally healthy when sampled. Points on this clone: Its antigen is currently unknown.

The PCR ran on 60 Vbeta and 13 Jbeta primers. The assay was immunoSEQ multiplex PCR, and TCRdb's table has in-frame clones only and misses some. Of 150,000 to 200,000 clones listed, over 70% are singletons. This TCR derives from a woman aged 30 to 39 in good health and CMV-seronegative. The sequenced material came from PBMCs. This chain uses TRBV9 with TRBJ2-5; 11 bases line up with TRBD2. CDR3 residues: CASSVATSGGGDQETQYF. The CDR3 coding sequence is TGTGCCAGCAGCGTAGCAACTAGCGGGGGTGGGGACCAAGAGACCCAGTACTTC.